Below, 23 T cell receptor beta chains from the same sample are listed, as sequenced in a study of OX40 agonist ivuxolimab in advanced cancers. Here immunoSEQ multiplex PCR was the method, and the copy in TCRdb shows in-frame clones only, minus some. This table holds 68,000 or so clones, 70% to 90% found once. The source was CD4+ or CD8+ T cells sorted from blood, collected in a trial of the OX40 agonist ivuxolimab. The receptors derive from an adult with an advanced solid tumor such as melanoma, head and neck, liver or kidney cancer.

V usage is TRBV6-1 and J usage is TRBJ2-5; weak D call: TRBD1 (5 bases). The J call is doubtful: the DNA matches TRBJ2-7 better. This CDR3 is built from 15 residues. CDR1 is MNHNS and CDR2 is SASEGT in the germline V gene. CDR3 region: CASSRAGPLGYEQYF. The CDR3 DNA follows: TGTGCCAGCAGTAGAGCAGGGCCCCTAGGATACGAGCAGTACTTC.

CDR3 nucleotide sequence: TGTGCCAGCAGCTTAGCAGGTCCGCCTGAAGCTTTCTTT. This codes for CASSLAGPPEAFF. This chain links TRBV7-9 with TRBJ1-1; no clear D gene. This CDR3 is built from 13 residues. CDR1 and CDR2 (germline): SEHNR, FQNEAQ (reference sequence). Between the trimmed V and J ends, which lost 0 bases and 6 bases, there was a span of 8 bases.

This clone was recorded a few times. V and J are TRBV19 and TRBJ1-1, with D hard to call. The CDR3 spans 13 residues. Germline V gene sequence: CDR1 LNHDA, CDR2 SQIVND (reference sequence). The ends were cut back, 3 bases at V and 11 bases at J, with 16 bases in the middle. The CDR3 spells CASSIGGENSAFF. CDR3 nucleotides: TGTGCCAGTAGTATTGGCGGGGAAAATTCGGCTTTCTTT.

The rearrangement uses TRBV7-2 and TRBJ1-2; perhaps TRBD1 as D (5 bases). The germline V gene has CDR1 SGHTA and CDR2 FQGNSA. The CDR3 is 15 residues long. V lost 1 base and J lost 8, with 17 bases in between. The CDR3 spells CASSLVVDRTDGYTF. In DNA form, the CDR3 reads TGTGCCAGCAGCTTAGTGGTCGACAGAACGGACGGCTACACCTTC.

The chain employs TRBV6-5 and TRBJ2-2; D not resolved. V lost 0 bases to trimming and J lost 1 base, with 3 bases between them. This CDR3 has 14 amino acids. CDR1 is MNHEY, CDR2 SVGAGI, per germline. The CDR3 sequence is CASSYSRNTGELFF. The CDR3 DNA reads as TGTGCCAGCAGTTACTCGAGGAACACCGGGGAGCTGTTTTTT.

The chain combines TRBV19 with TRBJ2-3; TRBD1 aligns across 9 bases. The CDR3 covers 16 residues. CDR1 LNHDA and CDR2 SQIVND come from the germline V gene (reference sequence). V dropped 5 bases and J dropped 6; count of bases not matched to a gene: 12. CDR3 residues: CASSPLTGGLRDTQYF. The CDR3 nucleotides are TGTGCCAGTAGTCCCCTGACAGGGGGTCTTCGCGATACGCAGTATTTT. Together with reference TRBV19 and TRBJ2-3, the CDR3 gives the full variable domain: DGGITQSPKYLFRKEGQNVTLSCEQNLNHDAMYWYRQDPGQGLRLIYYSQIVNDFQKGDIAEGYSVSREKKESFPLTVTSAQKNPTAFYLCASSPLTGGLRDTQYFGPGTRLTVL.

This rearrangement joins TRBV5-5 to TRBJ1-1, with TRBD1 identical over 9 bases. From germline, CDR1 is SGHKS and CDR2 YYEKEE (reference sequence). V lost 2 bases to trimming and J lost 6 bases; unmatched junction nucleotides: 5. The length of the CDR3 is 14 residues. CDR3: CASSFRTGDAEAFF. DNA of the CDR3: TGTGCCAGCAGCTTCCGGACAGGGGACGCTGAAGCTTTCTTT.

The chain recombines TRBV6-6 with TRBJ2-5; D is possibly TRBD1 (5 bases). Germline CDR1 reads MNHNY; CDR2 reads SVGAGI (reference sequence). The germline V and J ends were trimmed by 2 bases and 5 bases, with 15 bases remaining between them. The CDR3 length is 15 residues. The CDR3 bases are TGTGCCAGCAGTTACCGAGTACAGGTGCGGGAGACCCAGTACTTC. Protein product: CASSYRVQVRETQYF.

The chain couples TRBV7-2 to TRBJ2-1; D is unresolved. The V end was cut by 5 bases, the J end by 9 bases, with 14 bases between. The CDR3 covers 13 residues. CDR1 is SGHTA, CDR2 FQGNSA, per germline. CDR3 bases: TGTGCCAGCAGCCCCGCCCTAGGTAGTGAGCAGTTCTTC. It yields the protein CASSPALGSEQFF.

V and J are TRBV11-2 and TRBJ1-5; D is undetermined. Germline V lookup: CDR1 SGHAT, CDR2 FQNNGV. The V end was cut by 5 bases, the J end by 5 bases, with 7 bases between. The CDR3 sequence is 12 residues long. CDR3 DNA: TGTGCCAGCAGCCTTATGGATCAGCCCCAGCATTTT. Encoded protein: CASSLMDQPQHF.

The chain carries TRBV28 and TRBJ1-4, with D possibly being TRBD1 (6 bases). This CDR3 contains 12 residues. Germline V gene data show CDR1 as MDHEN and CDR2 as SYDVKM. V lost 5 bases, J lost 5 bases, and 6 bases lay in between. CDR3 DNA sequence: TGTGCCAGCAGTCAGGGGAATGAAAAACTGTTTTTT. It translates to CASSQGNEKLFF.

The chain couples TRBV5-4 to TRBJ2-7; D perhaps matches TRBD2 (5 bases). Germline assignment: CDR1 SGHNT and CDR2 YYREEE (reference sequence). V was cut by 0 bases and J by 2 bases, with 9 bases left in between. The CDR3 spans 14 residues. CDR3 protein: CASSLERITYEQYF. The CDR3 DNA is TGTGCCAGCAGCTTGGAGCGGATAACCTACGAGCAGTACTTC.

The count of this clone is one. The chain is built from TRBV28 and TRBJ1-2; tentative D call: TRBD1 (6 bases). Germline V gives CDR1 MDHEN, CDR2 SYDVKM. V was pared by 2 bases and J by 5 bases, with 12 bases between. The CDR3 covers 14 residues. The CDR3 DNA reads TGTGCCAGCAGTTTAGGGGGGACATCATATGGCTACACCTTC. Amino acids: CASSLGGTSYGYTF.

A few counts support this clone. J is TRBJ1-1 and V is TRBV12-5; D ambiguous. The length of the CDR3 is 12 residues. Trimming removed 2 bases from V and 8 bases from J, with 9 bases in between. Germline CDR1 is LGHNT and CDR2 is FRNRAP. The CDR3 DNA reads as TGTGCTAGTGGTTTGTCGCCCCGAGAAGCTTTCTTT. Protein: CASGLSPREAFF.

The CDR3 here is CASSYTRGNEKLFF. CDR3 bases: TGTGCCAGCAGTTACACGCGGGGTAATGAAAAACTGTTTTTT. This chain joins TRBV6-5 and TRBJ1-4; D unresolved. V gave up 2 bases and J gave up 4 bases, with 8 bases separating them. Germline-derived CDR1 and CDR2 are MNHEY and SVGAGI. The length of the CDR3 is 14 residues.

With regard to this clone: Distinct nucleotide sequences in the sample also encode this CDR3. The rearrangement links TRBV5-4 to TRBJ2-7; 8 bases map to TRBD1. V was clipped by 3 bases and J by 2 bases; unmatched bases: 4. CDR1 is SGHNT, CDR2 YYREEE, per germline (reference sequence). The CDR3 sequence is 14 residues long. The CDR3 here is CASSSGQGAYEQYF. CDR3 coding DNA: TGTGCCAGCAGCTCTGGACAGGGCGCCTACGAGCAGTACTTC. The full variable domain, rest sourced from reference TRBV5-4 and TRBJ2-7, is ETGVTQSPTHLIKTRGQQVTLRCSSQSGHNTVSWYQQALGQGPQFIFQYYREEENGRGNFPPRFSGLQFPNYSSELNVNALELDDSALYLCASSSGQGAYEQYFGPGTRLTVT.

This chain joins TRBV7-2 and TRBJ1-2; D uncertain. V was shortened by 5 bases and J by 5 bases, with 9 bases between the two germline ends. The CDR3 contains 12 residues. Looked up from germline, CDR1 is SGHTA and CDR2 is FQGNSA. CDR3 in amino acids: CASSPREYGYTF. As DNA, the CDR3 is TGTGCCAGCAGCCCCCGGGAGTATGGCTACACCTTC.

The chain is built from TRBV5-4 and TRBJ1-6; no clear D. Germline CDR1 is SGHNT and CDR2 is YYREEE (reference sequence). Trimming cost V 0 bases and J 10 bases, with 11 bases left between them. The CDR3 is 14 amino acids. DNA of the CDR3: TGTGCCAGCAGCTTGGGGCAACTCAGGTCACCCCTCCACTTT. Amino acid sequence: CASSLGQLRSPLHF.

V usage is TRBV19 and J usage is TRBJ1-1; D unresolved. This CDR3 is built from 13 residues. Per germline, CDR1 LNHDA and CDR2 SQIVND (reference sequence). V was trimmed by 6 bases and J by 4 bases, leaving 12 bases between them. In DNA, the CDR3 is TGTGCCAGTAGCCTCTCAGTTATCACTGAAGCTTTCTTT. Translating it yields CASSLSVITEAFF.

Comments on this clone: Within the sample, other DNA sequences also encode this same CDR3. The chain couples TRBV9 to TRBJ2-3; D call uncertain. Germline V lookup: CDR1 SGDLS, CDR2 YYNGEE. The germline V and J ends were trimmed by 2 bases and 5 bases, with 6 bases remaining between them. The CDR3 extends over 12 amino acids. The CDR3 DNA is TGTGCCAGCAGCGTGGCTGGAGATACGCAGTATTTT. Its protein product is CASSVAGDTQYF.

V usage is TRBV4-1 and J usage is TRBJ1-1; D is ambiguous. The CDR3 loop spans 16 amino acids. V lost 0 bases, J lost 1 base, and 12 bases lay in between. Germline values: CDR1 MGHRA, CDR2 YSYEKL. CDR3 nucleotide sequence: TGCGCCAGCAGCCAAGATAAGGGTAGGAGGAACACTGAAGCTTTCTTT. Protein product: CASSQDKGRRNTEAFF.

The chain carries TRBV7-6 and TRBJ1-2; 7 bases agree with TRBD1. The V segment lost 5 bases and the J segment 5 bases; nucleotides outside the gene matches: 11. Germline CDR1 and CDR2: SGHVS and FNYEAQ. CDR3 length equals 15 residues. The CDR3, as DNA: TGTGCCAGCAGCCCCTATGAGGGACAGTCATATGGCTACACCTTC. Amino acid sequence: CASSPYEGQSYGYTF.

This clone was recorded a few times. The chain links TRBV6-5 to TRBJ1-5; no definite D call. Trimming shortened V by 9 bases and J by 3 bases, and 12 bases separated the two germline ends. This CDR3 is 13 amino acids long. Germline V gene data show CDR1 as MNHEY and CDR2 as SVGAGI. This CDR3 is CASKRASNQPQHF. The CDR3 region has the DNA TGTGCCAGTAAGAGAGCATCCAATCAGCCCCAGCATTTT.